Described below is a single T cell receptor (beta chain) sequence and its context. Its specificity is not known. The authors extracted RNA and reverse transcribed it into cDNA as the sequencing template. Clones were sequenced by immunoSEQ multiplex PCR, and TCRdb holds only the in-frame ones, with some missing. The sample has 140,000 to 150,000 clones, about 60% seen once. These data belong to a study of CD8+ T cells in alopecia areata. General study points: Elevated clonality characterized lesional scalp relative to normal scalp, particularly in alopecia totalis/universalis.

The CDR3 is 15 amino acids. CDR1 and CDR2 from the germline V gene are MNHEY and SVGAGI. V was clipped by 6 bases and J by 1 base, with 15 bases between them. The TCR originated in a human donor with alopecia areata. The chain carries TRBV6-5 and TRBJ1-2; D unresolved. Specimen: CD4+ T cells sorted from blood, collected at week 0. The CDR3 DNA reads TGTGCCAGCAGGAATAGGAATAGAAATAACTATGGCTACACCTTC. It yields the protein CASRNRNRNNYGYTF.